Sequencing of this TCR beta chain was carried out in a study of radiotherapy plus CTLA-4 blockade in lung cancer. Per the germline V gene, CDR1 is SEHNR and CDR2 is FQNEAQ (reference sequence). V lost 5 bases and J lost 7; bases outside the gene matches: 16. The CDR3 is 16 amino acids. Focal radiation with ipilimumab CTLA-4 blockade was given to patients with chemo-refractory metastatic non-small-cell lung cancer. Method: immunoSEQ multiplex PCR; TCRdb's copy keeps in-frame clones and lacks some. Here the sample spans around 78,000 clones, around 81% being singletons. The source was peripheral blood, collected from a patient treated with radiotherapy plus ipilimumab. The chain uses TRBV7-9 and TRBJ1-2; the match to TRBD1 covers 7 bases. The clonotype comes from a human donor with non-small cell lung cancer who had a partial response to radiotherapy plus ipilimumab. Some clones in this sample may be carry-over from other donors' samples. The CDR3 here is CASSPGQRTISSGYTF. The CDR3 nucleotides are TGTGCCAGCAGCCCGGGACAGAGAACTATTTCCTCTGGCTACACCTTC.